The 4 T cell receptor beta chains reported below all come from one sample, sequenced in a study of regulatory T cells in long-lasting Graves disease. Documented time point: newly diagnosed GD, antithyroid drugs for less than 3 months. Preparation of the TCR library used RNA extracted from PBMCs. Sequencing libraries for TCR beta were prepared with iRepertoire HTBI primers and Arm-PCR of CDR3 regions. TCRdb passed the multiplex PCR reads through MiXCR, listing each CDR3 protein once. Of around 250,000 distinct CDR3 sequences detected, under 20% appear once; the ten largest clones hold about 15%. This sample was shared with a second study, whose subject was T cells in Graves' hyperthyroidism and ophthalmopathy.

Sample: peripheral blood mononuclear cells (PBMCs), taken at new diagnosis, from a patient treated with antithyroid drugs. All receptors come from a woman under 40 with Graves disease.

This clonotype was observed many times. This chain joins TRBV11-2 and TRBJ1-3; D not certain. There are 11 residues in the CDR3. CDR1 and CDR2 from the germline V gene are SGHAT and FQNNGV. V gave up 1 base and J gave up 9 bases, with 4 bases separating them. In nucleotides, the CDR3 is TGTGCCAGCAGCTTAGGGAGCACCATATATTTT. This codes for CASSLGSTIYF.

This clonotype has only a few counts. The chain combines TRBV20-1 with TRBJ2-5, with D possibly matching TRBD2 (6 bases). Per germline, CDR1 DFQATT and CDR2 SNEGSKA (reference sequence). This CDR3 has 15 amino acids. V was pared by 0 bases and J by 5 bases, with 16 bases between. This CDR3 reads CSAREGGGGRETQYF. The CDR3 bases are TGCAGTGCTAGAGAGGGAGGTGGGGGAAGGGAGACCCAGTACTTC.

The chain couples TRBV6-1 to TRBJ1-2; D is uncertain. Per germline, CDR1 MNHNS and CDR2 SASEGT. The CDR3 runs 14 residues. Between the trimmed V and J ends, which lost 10 bases and 4 bases, there was a span of 19 bases. CDR3 nucleotides: TGTGCCACCTCCCCTCCGGGGTCCTCCTATGGCTACACCTTC. It encodes CATSPPGSSYGYTF.

This clonotype was detected many times. The gene calls are TRBV5-4 and TRBJ1-1, with D hard to call. Trimming stripped 4 bases from V and 1 base from J, with 11 bases between. The CDR3 has 14 amino acids. CDR1 SGHNT and CDR2 YYREEE come from the germline V gene (reference sequence). CDR3 sequence reads: CASSLRVGNTEAFF. The DNA for the CDR3 is TGTGCCAGCAGCCTAAGAGTCGGGAACACTGAAGCTTTCTTT.